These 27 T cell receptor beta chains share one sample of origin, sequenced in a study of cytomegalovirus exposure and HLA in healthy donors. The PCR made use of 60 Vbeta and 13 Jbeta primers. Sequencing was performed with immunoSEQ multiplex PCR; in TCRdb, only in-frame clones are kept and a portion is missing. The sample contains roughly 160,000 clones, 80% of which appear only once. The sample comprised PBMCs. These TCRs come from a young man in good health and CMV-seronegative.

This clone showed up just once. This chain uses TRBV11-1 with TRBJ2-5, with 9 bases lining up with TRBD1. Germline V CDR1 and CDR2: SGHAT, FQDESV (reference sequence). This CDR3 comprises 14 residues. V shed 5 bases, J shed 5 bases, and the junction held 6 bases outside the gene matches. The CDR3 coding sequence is TGTGCCAGCAGCCCCCGGACAGGGGTGGAGACCCAGTACTTC. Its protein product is CASSPRTGVETQYF.

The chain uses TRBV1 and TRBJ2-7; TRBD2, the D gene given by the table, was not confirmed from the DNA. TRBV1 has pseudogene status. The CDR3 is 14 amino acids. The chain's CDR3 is CTSSQGQRTYEQYF. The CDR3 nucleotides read TGCACCAGCAGCCAAGGGCAGCGGACCTACGAGCAGTACTTC.

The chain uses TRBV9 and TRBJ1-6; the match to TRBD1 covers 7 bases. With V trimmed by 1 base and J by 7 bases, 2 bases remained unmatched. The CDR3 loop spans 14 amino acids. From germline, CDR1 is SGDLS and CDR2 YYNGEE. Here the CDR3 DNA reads TGTGCCAGCAGCGTAACGACAGGGAATTCACCCCTCCACTTT. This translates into CASSVTTGNSPLHF.

The CDR3 DNA reads as TGCGCCAGCAGCCGCCGGGGTCCCGGGACCCAGTACTTC. Residues: CASSRRGPGTQYF. V and J are TRBV5-1 and TRBJ2-5; possible D gene TRBD2, 5 bases. CDR1 and CDR2 (germline): SGHRS, YFSETQ. This CDR3 contains 13 residues. V dropped 4 bases and J dropped 7 bases, with 14 bases sitting between them.

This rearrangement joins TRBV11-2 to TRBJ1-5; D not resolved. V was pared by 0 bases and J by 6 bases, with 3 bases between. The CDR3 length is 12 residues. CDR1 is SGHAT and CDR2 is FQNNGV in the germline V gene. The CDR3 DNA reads TGTGCCAGCAGCTTAGACCGTCAGCCCCAGCATTTT. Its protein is CASSLDRQPQHF.

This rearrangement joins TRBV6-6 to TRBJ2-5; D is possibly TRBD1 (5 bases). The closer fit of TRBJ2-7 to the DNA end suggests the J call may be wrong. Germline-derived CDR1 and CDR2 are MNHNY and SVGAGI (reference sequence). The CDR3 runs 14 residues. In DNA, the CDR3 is TGTGCCAGCAGTTACTCAGGGGTCTCCTACGAGCAGTACTTC. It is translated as CASSYSGVSYEQYF.

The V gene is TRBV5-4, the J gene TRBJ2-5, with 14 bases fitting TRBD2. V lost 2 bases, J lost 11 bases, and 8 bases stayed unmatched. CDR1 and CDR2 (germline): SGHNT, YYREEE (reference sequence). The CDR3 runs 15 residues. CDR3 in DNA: TGTGCCAGCAGCTTAGCGGGACTAGCGGGAGTAGGGCAGTACTTC. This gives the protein CASSLAGLAGVGQYF.

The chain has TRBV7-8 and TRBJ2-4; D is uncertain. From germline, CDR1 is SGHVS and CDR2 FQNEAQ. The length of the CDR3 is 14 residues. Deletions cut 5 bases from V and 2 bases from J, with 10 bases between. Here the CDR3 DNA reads TGTGCCAGCAGCCTCTCGGGTACCAAAAACATTCAGTACTTC. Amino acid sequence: CASSLSGTKNIQYF.

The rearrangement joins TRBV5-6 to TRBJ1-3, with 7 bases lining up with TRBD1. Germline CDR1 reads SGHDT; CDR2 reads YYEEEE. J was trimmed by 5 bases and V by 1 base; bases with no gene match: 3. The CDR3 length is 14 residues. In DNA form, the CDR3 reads TGTGCCAGCAGCTTGACAGGGGATAGAAACACCATATATTTT. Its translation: CASSLTGDRNTIYF.

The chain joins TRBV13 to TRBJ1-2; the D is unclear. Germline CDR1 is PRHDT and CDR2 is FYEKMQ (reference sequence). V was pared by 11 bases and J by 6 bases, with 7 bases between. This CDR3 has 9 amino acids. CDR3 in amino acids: CAVGHGYTF. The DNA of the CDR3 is TGTGCCGTCGGTCATGGCTACACCTTC.

CDR3 region: CASSYWGQRSYEQYF. The CDR3 bases are TGTGCCAGCAGCTACTGGGGACAGCGGTCCTACGAGCAGTACTTC. The chain carries TRBV7-2 and TRBJ2-7, with 7 bases lining up with TRBD1. In germline, CDR1 is SGHTA, CDR2 FQGNSA. J lost 1 base, V lost 4 bases, and 7 bases had no gene match. This CDR3 spans 15 amino acids.

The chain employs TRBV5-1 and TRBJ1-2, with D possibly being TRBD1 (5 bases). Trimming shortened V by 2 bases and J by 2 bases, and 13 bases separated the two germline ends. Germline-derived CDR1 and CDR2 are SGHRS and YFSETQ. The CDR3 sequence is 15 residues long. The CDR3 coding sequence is TGCGCCAGCAGCTTTCTAGGGGATGCAAACTATGGCTACACCTTC. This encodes CASSFLGDANYGYTF.

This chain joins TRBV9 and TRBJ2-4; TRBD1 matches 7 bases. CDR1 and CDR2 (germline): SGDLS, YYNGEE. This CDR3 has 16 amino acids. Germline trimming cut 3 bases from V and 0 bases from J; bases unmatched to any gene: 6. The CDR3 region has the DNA TGTGCCAGCAGCGCCTGGGACAGTGGAGCCAAAAACATTCAGTACTTC. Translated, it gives CASSAWDSGAKNIQYF.

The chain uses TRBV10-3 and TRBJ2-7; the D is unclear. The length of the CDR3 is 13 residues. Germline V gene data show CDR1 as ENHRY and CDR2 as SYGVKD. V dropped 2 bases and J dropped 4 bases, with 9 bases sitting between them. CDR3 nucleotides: TGTGCCATCAGTGAGGGAGTGAGATACGAGCAGTACTTC. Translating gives CAISEGVRYEQYF.

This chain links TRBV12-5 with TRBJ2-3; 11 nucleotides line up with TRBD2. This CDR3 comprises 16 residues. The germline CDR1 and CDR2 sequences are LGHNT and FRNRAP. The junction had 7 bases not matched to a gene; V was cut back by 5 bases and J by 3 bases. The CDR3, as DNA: TGTGCTAGTGGTCCGGGGACTAGCGGAACAACAGATACGCAGTATTTT. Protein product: CASGPGTSGTTDTQYF.

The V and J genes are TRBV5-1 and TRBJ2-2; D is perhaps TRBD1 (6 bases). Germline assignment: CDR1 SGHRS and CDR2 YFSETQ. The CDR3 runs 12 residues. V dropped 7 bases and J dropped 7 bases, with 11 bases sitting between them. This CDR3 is CASGQGHGELFF. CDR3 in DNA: TGCGCCAGCGGCCAGGGGCACGGGGAGCTGTTTTTT.

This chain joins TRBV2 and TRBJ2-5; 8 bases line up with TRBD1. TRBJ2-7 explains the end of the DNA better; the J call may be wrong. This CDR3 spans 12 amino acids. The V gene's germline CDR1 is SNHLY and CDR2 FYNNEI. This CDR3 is CASSGTGREQYF. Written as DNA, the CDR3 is TGTGCCAGCAGTGGGACAGGGCGCGAGCAGTACTTC.

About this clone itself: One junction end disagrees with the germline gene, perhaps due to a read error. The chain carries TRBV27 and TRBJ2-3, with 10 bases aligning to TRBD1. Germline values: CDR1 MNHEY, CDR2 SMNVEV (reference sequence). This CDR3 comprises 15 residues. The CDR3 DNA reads TGTGCCACCCAGGACCGGGACAGGGGAACAGATACTCAGTATTTT. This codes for CATQDRDRGTDTQYF.

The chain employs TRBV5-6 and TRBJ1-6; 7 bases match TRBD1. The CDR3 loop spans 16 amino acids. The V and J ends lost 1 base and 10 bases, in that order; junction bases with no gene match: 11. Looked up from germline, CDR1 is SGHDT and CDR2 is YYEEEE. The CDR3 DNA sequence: TGTGCCAGCAGCTTGTCTTGGGAGACAGGGCAATCACCCCTCCACTTT. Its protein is CASSLSWETGQSPLHF.

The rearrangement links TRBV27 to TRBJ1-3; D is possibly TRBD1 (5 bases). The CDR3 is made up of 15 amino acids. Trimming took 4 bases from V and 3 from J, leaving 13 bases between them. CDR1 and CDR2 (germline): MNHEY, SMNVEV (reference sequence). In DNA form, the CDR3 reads TGTGCCAGCAGTTGGGACCGCGGGATTGGAAACACCATATATTTT. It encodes CASSWDRGIGNTIYF.

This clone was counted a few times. The CDR3 bases are TGTGCCAGCAGCTTAAGAGGGAGGGCCTGGAATGAGCAGTTCTTC. This encodes CASSLRGRAWNEQFF. V is TRBV7-3 and J is TRBJ2-1; 7 positions match TRBD2. The CDR3 is 15 residues long. Germline CDR1 SGHTA, CDR2 FQGTGA. The V segment lost 1 base and the J segment 7 bases; nucleotides outside the gene matches: 7.

The CDR3 DNA reads TGTGCCAGCAGCTTGGGCGGGAGCTCTGGAAACACCATATATTTT. Residues: CASSLGGSSGNTIYF. This sequence joins TRBV5-6 and TRBJ1-3; D is unresolved. Germline CDR1 and CDR2: SGHDT and YYEEEE. Deletions cut 0 bases from V and 0 bases from J, with 7 bases between. CDR3 length: 15 amino acids.

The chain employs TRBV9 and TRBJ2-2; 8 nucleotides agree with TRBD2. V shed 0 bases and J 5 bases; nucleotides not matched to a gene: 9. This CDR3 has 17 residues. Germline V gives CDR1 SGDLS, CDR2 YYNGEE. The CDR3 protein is CASSVVGSGGLTGELFF. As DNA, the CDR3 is TGTGCCAGCAGCGTAGTGGGGTCGGGAGGGCTTACCGGGGAGCTGTTTTTT.

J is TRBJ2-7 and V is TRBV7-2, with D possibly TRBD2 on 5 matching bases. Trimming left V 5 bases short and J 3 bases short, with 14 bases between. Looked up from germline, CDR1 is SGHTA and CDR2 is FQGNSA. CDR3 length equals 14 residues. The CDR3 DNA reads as TGTGCCAGCAGCCTACTAGGATACGGCTACGAGCAGTACTTC. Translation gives CASSLLGYGYEQYF.

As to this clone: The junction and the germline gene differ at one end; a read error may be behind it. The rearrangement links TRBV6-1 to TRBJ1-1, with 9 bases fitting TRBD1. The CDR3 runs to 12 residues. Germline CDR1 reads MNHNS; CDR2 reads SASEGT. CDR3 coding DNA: TGTGCCAGCAGCGACTGGGACAGGGCTCCGGGGTTT. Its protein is CASSDWDRAPGF.

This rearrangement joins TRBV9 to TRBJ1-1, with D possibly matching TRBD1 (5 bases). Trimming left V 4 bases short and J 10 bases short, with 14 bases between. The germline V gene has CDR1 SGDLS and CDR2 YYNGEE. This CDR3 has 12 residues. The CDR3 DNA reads TGTGCCAGCAGCCGCCAAGGGGCACGAGCTTTCTTT. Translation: CASSRQGARAFF. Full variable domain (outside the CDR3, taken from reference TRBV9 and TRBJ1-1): DSGVTQTPKHLITATGQRVTLRCSPRSGDLSVYWYQQSLDQGLQFLIQYYNGEERAKGNILERFSAQQFPDLHSELNLSSLELGDSALYFCASSRQGARAFFGQGTRLTVV.

The chain's CDR3 is CATSSESLAVDEQFF. The CDR3 DNA sequence: TGTGCCACCAGCAGTGAGAGTCTAGCTGTGGATGAGCAGTTCTTC. The rearrangement uses TRBV15 and TRBJ2-1, with D perhaps TRBD2 (5 bases). Trimming cost V 3 bases and J 8 bases, with 17 bases left between them. Germline V gives CDR1 LNHNV, CDR2 YYDKDF (reference sequence). The CDR3 extends over 15 amino acids. The complete variable domain, with remaining parts taken from reference TRBV15 and TRBJ2-1, reads DAMVIQNPRYQVTQFGKPVTLSCSQTLNHNVMYWYQQKSSQAPKLLFHYYDKDFNNEADTPDNFQSRRPNTSFCFLDIRSPGLGDTAMYLCATSSESLAVDEQFFGPGTRLTVL.